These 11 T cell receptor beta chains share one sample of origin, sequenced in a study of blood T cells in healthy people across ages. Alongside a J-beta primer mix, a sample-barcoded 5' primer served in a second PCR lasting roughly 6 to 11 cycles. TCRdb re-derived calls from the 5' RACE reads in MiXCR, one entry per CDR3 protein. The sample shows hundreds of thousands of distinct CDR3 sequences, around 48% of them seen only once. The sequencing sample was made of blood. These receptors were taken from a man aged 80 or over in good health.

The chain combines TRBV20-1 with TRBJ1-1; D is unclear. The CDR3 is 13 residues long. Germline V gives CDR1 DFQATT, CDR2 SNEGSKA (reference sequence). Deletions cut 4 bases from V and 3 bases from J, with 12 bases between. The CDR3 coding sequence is TGCAGTGCTAAAGACGCAACGGACACTGAAGCTTTCTTT. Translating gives CSAKDATDTEAFF.

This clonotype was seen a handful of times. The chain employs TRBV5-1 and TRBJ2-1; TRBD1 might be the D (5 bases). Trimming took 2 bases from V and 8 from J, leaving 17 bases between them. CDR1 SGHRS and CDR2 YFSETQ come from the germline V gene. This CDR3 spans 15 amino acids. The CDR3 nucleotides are TGCGCCAGCAGCTTCGGCAGGGCTGCGTCAGATGAGCAGTTCTTC. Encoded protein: CASSFGRAASDEQFF.

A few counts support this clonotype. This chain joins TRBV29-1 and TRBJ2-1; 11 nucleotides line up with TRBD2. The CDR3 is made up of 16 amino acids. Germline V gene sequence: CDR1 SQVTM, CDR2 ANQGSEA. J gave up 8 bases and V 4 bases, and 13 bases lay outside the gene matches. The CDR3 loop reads CSVASSASGGFDEQFF. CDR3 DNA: TGCAGCGTTGCATCCTCTGCTAGCGGGGGGTTCGATGAGCAGTTCTTC.

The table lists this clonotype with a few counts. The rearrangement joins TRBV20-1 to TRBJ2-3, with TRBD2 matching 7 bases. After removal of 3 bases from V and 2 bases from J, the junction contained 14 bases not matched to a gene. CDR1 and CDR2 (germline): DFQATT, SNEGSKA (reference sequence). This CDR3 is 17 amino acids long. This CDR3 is CSARPFVLAPLTDTQYF. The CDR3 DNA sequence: TGCAGTGCTAGGCCATTCGTACTAGCGCCCCTCACAGATACGCAGTATTTT.

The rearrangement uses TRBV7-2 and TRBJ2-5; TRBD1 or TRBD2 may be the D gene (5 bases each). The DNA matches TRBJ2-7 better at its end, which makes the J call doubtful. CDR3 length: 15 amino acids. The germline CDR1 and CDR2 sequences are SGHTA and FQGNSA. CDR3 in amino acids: CASSQTGTAGYEQYF. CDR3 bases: TGTGCCAGCAGCCAGACCGGGACCGCCGGCTACGAGCAGTACTTC.

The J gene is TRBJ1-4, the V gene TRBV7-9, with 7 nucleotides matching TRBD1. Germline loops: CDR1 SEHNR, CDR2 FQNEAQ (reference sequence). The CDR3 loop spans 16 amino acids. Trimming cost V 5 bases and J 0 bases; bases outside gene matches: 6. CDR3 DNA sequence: TGTGCCAGCAGCCTCCGGGACAGAACAACTAATGAAAAACTGTTTTTT. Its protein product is CASSLRDRTTNEKLFF.

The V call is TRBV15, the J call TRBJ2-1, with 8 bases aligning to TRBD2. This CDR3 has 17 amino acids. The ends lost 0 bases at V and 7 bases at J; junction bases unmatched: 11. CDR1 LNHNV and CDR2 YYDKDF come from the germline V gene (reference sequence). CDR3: CATSRDGSGVSGNEQFF. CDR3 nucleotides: TGTGCCACCAGCAGAGATGGTAGCGGGGTTTCGGGGAATGAGCAGTTCTTC. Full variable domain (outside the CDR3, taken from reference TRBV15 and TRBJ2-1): DAMVIQNPRYQVTQFGKPVTLSCSQTLNHNVMYWYQQKSSQAPKLLFHYYDKDFNNEADTPDNFQSRRPNTSFCFLDIRSPGLGDTAMYLCATSRDGSGVSGNEQFFGPGTRLTVL.

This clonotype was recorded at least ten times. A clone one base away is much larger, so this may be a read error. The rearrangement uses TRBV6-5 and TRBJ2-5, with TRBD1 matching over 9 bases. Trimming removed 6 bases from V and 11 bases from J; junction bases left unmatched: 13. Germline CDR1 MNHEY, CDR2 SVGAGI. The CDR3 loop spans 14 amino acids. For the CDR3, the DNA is TGTGCCAGCAGCAGGGACAGGGCGCGTCTTGAGCAGTACTTC. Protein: CASSRDRARLEQYF.

The CDR3 reads CASSFGPTLGGSREWSYNEQFF. CDR3 in DNA: TGTGCCAGCAGTTTTGGACCCACCCTTGGCGGGAGTAGAGAGTGGTCCTACAATGAGCAGTTCTTC. The chain links TRBV28 to TRBJ2-1; TRBD2 matches at 7 bases. In germline, CDR1 is MDHEN, CDR2 SYDVKM. The CDR3 length is 22 residues. The J segment lost 1 base and the V segment lost 3 bases, leaving 24 bases of the junction unmatched.

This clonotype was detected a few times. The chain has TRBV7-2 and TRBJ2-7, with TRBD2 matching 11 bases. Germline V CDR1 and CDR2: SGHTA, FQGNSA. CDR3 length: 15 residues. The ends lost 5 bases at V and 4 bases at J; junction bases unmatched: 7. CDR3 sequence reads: CASSQLAGGPYEQYF. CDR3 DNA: TGTGCCAGCAGCCAGTTAGCGGGAGGGCCTTACGAGCAGTACTTC. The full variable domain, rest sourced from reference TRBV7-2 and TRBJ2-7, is GAGVSQSPSNKVTEKGKDVELRCDPISGHTALYWYRQSLGQGLEFLIYFQGNSAPDKSGLPSDRFSAERTGGSVSTLTIQRTQQEDSAVYLCASSQLAGGPYEQYFGPGTRLTVT.

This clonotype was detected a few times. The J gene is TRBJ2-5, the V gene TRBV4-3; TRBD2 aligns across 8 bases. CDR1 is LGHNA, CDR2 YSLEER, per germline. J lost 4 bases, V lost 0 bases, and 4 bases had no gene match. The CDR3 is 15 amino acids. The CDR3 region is CASSQDPGRGETQYF. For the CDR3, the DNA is TGCGCCAGCAGCCAAGATCCCGGGAGGGGAGAGACCCAGTACTTC.